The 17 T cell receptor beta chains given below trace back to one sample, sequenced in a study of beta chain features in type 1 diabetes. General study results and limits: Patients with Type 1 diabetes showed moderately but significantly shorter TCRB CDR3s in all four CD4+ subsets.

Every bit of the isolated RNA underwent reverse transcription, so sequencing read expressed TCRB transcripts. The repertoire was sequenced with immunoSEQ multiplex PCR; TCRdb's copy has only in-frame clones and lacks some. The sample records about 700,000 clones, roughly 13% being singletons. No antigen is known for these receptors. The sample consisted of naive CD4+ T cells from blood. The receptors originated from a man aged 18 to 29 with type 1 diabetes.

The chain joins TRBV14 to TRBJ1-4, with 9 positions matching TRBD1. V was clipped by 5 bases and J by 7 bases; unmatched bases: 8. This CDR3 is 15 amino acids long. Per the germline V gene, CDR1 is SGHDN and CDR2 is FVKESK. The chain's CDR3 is CASSSPGQGSEKLFF. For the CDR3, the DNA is TGTGCCAGCAGCTCCCCGGGACAGGGATCTGAAAAACTGTTTTTT.

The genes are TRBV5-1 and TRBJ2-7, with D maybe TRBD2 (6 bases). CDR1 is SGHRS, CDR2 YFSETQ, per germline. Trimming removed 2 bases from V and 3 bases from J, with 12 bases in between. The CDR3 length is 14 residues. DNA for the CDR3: TGCGCCAGCAGCTTCACGGGAGAAGACTACGAGCAGTACTTC. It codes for CASSFTGEDYEQYF.

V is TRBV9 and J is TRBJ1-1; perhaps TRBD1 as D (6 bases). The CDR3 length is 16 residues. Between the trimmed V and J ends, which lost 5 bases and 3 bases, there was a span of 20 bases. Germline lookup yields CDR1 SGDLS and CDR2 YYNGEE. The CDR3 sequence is CASSSQGRASDTEAFF. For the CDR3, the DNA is TGTGCCAGCAGTTCTCAGGGGCGCGCGTCGGACACTGAAGCTTTCTTT.

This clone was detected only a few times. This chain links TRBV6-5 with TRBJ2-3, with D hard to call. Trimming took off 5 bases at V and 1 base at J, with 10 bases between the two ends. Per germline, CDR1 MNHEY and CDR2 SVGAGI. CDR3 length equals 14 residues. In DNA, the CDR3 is TGTGCCAGCAGTCCCGGTGGAGGCACAGATACGCAGTATTTT. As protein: CASSPGGGTDTQYF.

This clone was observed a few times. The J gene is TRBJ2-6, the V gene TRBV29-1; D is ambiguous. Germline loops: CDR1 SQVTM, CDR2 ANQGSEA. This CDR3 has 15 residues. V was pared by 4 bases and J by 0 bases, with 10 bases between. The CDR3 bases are TGCAGCGTTGGGGCAGCTAACTCTGGGGCCAACGTCCTGACTTTC. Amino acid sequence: CSVGAANSGANVLTF.

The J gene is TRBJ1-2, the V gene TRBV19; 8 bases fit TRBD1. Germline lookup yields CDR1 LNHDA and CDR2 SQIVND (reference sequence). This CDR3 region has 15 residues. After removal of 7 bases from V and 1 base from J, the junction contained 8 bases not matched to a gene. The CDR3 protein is CASTGTGPHNYGYTF. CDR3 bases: TGTGCCAGTACCGGGACAGGTCCCCATAACTATGGCTACACCTTC.

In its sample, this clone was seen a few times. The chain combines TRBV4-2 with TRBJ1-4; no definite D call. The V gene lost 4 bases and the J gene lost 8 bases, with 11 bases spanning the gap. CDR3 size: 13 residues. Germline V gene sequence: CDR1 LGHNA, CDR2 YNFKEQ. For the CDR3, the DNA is TGTGCCAGCAGCCGCCGGGCAGAAGAAAAACTGTTTTTT. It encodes CASSRRAEEKLFF.

The CDR3 nucleotides read TGTGCCAGCAGTGCCCGGGAGGGGGGGGGCCTGGGTAATGAGCAGTTCTTC. This sequence encodes CASSAREGGGLGNEQFF. The J gene is TRBJ2-1, the V gene TRBV25-1; 8 positions agree with TRBD2. V shed 4 bases and J 7 bases; nucleotides not matched to a gene: 15. The CDR3 is 17 amino acids. The germline CDR1 and CDR2 sequences are MGHDK and SYGVNS.

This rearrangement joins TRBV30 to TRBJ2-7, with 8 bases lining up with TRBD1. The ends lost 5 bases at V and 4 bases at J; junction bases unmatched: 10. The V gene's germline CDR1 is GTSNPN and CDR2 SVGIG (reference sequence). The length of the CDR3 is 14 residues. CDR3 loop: CAWVDRVASYEQYF. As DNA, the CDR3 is TGTGCCTGGGTGGACAGGGTGGCGAGTTACGAGCAGTACTTC. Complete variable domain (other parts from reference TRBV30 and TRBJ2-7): SQTIHQWPATLVQPVGSPLSLECTVEGTSNPNLYWYRQAAGRGLQLLFYSVGIGQISSEVPQNLSASRPQDRQFILSSKKLLLSDSGFYLCAWVDRVASYEQYFGPGTRLTVT.

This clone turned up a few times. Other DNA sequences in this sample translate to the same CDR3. For the CDR3, the DNA is TGTGCCTGGAGTGTAATTGAAGCTTTCTTT. It is translated as CAWSVIEAFF. The chain carries TRBV30 and TRBJ1-1; D unresolved. Germline V gene lookup returns CDR1 GTSNPN and CDR2 SVGIG (reference sequence). V lost 0 bases and J 7 bases, leaving 3 bases between the germline ends. CDR3 length equals 10 residues.

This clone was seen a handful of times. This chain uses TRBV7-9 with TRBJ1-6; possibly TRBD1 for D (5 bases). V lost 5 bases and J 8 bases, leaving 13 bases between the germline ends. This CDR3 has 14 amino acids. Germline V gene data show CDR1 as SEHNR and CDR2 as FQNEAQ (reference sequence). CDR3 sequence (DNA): TGTGCCAGCAGCGTAGAGAGGGGAGATTCACCCCTCCACTTT. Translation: CASSVERGDSPLHF.

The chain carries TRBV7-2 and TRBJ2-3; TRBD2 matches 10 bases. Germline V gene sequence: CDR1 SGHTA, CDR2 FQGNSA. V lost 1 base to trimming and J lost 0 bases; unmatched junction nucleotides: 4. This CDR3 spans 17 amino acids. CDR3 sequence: CASSLGSGGPSTDTQYF. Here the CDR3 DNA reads TGTGCCAGCAGCTTAGGTAGCGGGGGGCCTAGCACAGATACGCAGTATTTT.

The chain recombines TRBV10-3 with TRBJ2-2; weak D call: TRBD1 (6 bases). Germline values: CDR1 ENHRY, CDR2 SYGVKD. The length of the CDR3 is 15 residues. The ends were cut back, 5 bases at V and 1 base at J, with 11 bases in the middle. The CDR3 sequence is CAISLGQVNTGELFF. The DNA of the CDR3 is TGTGCCATCAGTCTGGGACAAGTGAACACCGGGGAGCTGTTTTTT.

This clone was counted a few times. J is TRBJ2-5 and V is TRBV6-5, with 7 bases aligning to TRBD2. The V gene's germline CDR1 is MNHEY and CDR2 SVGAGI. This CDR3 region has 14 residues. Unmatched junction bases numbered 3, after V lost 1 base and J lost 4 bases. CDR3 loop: CASSYYGEGETQYF. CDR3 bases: TGTGCCAGCAGTTACTACGGGGAGGGAGAGACCCAGTACTTC.

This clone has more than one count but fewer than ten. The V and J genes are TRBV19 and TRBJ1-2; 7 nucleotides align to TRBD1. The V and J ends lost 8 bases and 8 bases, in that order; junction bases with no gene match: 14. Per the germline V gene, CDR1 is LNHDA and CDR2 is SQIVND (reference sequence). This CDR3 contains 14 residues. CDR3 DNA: TGTGCCAGTGGTGTTGAGACAGGGCTGAGGGGCTACACCTTC. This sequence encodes CASGVETGLRGYTF.

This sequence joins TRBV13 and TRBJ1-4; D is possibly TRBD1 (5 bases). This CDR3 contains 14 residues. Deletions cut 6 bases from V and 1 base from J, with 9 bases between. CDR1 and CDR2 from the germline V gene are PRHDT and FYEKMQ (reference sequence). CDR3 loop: CASSKGLTNEKLFF. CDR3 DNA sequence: TGTGCCAGCAGTAAGGGGTTAACTAATGAAAAACTGTTTTTT.

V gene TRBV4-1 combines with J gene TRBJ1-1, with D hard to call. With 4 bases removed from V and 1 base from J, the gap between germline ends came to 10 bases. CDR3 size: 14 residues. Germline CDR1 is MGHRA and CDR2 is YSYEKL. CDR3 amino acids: CASSRESANTEAFF. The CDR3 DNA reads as TGCGCCAGCAGCCGAGAGAGTGCGAACACTGAAGCTTTCTTT.